This TCR beta chain came from a study of T cells after yellow fever vaccination. Study-wide points: Post-booster reappearance was seen for most primary-vaccination clones (roughly 97% CD4, around 88% CD8).

Notes on this clonotype: The antigen is unknown.

The CDR3 has 16 residues. With V trimmed by 1 base and J by 7 bases, 9 bases remained unmatched. Germline CDR1 is LGHDT and CDR2 is YNNKEL (reference sequence). MiXCR, run by TCRdb on the 5' RACE reads, gives a single entry per CDR3 protein. The table has 200,000 to 300,000 distinct CDR3 sequences, 6% to 7.5% seen once. Sequences were derived from CD4+ T cells sorted from PBMCs, sampled 15 days after the yellow fever booster vaccination. The rearrangement joins TRBV3-1 to TRBJ2-3; 9 positions match TRBD2. The sequence was obtained from a man aged 30-40 years who received the YFV17D yellow fever vaccine. CDR3 amino acids: CASSQGASGISNTQYF. In DNA, the CDR3 is TGTGCCAGCAGCCAAGGAGCTAGCGGGATTTCAAATACGCAGTATTTT.